This TCR beta chain appears in the sequencing data of a study of blood T cell repertoires in COVID-19. About the research overall: Acute and convalescent COVID-19 specimens originated in the United States, Italy and Spain. From T cells, B-cell-depleted T cells, or PBMCs came the material, which was cDNA or gDNA.

Clones were read by immunoSEQ multiplex PCR, and TCRdb kept only the in-frame ones, dropping some. Of fewer than 85,000 clones in the sample, 88% were seen once. Germline CDR1 and CDR2: SGHTA and FQGNSA. The trim removed 7 bases at V and 6 bases at J, leaving 10 bases unmatched. This CDR3 comprises 15 residues. V is TRBV7-2 and J is TRBJ1-4, with TRBD1 matching over 8 bases. The sequencing input was peripheral blood. The sequence came from a human donor in a cohort sampled during active COVID-19. CDR3 bases: TGTGCCAGCACCGGATCGACAGGGGATGATGAAAAACTGTTTTTT. The encoded protein is CASTGSTGDDEKLFF.